The 19 T cell receptor beta chains below come from one sample, sequenced in a study of Ad26.COV2.S vaccination and SARS-CoV-2 variants. The method was immunoSEQ multiplex PCR; TCRdb's version includes in-frame clones alone and lacks a portion of them. The sample includes around 320,000 clones, approximately 86% of them seen just once. Indicated treatment: about 20 received Ad26.COV2.S at low or high dose, single or two shots; roughly 5 received placebo; per-sample allocation not given. Vaccine and placebo recipients were sampled on day 63 after the first injection. Sample: peripheral blood, taken in a trial of Ad26.COV2.S vaccine versus placebo. These receptors came from a person between 18 and 59 years old who received the Ad26.COV2.S COVID-19 vaccine or a placebo.

The rearrangement links TRBV20-1 to TRBJ1-1; D call uncertain. Per the germline V gene, CDR1 is DFQATT and CDR2 is SNEGSKA (reference sequence). CDR3 length: 11 residues. CDR3 nucleotide sequence: TGCAGGCCTGTCGCGTACACTGAAGCTTTCTTT. Translation: CRPVAYTEAFF.

The chain combines TRBV5-5 with TRBJ2-1, with no clear D. The CDR3 spans 19 residues. V lost 5 bases and J 4 bases, leaving 28 bases between the germline ends. Germline CDR1 reads SGHKS; CDR2 reads YYEKEE (reference sequence). CDR3 sequence: CASRIDLGTWSFLYNEQFF. CDR3 DNA sequence: TGTGCCAGCAGAATTGATTTGGGTACTTGGAGTTTCCTATACAATGAGCAGTTCTTC. Based on the CDR3 plus reference TRBV5-5 and TRBJ2-1, the full variable domain is DAGVTQSPTHLIKTRGQQVTLRCSPISGHKSVSWYQQVLGQGPQFIFQYYEKEERGRGNFPDRFSARQFPNYSSELNVNALLLGDSALYLCASRIDLGTWSFLYNEQFFGPGTRLTVL.

V is TRBV15 and J is TRBJ1-5; TRBD1 matches at 8 bases. The trim removed 2 bases at V and 3 bases at J, leaving 0 bases unmatched. Germline loops: CDR1 LNHNV, CDR2 YYDKDF (reference sequence). The CDR3 consists of 14 residues. The DNA of the CDR3 is TGTGCCACCAGCAGACAGGGGGCCAATCAGCCCCAGCATTTT. This sequence encodes CATSRQGANQPQHF.

The V call is TRBV19, the J call TRBJ2-3, with 11 bases identical to TRBD2. CDR1 and CDR2 from the germline V gene are LNHDA and SQIVND (reference sequence). CDR3 length: 17 residues. With V trimmed by 4 bases and J by 3 bases, 9 bases remained unmatched. The chain's CDR3 is CASSKGSGGAGTDTQYF. CDR3 DNA: TGTGCCAGTAGTAAAGGTAGCGGGGGGGCTGGTACAGATACGCAGTATTTT. Full variable domain (remainder filled in from reference TRBV19 and TRBJ2-3): DGGITQSPKYLFRKEGQNVTLSCEQNLNHDAMYWYRQDPGQGLRLIYYSQIVNDFQKGDIAEGYSVSREKKESFPLTVTSAQKNPTAFYLCASSKGSGGAGTDTQYFGPGTRLTVL.

The chain is built from TRBV7-2 and TRBJ1-2, with unresolved D. CDR3 length equals 13 residues. Trimming left V 4 bases short and J 2 bases short, with 8 bases between. CDR1 and CDR2 from the germline V gene are SGHTA and FQGNSA. CDR3: CASSSTLNYGYTF. CDR3 in DNA: TGTGCCAGCAGCTCCACACTAAACTATGGCTACACCTTC.

J is TRBJ2-7 and V is TRBV18, with D perhaps TRBD1 or TRBD2 (6 bases each). CDR1 is KGHSH, CDR2 LQKENI, per germline. The CDR3 has 14 residues. V lost 3 bases to trimming and J lost 2 bases, with 11 bases between them. The CDR3 sequence is CASSPNGGPYEQYF. The DNA of the CDR3 is TGTGCCAGCTCACCGAATGGGGGGCCCTACGAGCAGTACTTC.

The V and J genes are TRBV5-1 and TRBJ1-2; TRBD1 is a possible D gene (6 bases). The CDR3 sequence is 14 residues long. Trimming removed 4 bases at V and 3 bases at J, with 13 bases between. The germline V gene has CDR1 SGHRS and CDR2 YFSETQ. In DNA form, the CDR3 reads TGCGCCAGCAGCCCGGGACAACTTTACTATGGCTACACCTTC. It specifies CASSPGQLYYGYTF.

The chain combines TRBV19 with TRBJ1-6, with a weak D call TRBD1 (5 bases). Germline CDR1 and CDR2: LNHDA and SQIVND (reference sequence). Trimming took 9 bases from V and 8 from J, leaving 14 bases between them. The CDR3 length is 13 residues. This chain's CDR3 is CASQTLRDSPLHF. The CDR3 DNA follows: TGTGCCAGCCAGACACTCAGGGATTCACCCCTCCACTTT.

The CDR3 region has the DNA TGCGCCAGCAGCCACCTAACTCACAGGGGGGAAACGGAGCAGTACTTC. Protein product: CASSHLTHRGETEQYF. The V call is TRBV4-3, the J call TRBJ2-7, with 8 bases identical to TRBD1. The J segment lost 7 bases and the V segment lost 3 bases, leaving 14 bases of the junction unmatched. In germline, CDR1 is LGHNA, CDR2 YSLEER. There are 16 residues in the CDR3.

The CDR3 spells CASSHGRDRGSLTGGELFF. The DNA of the CDR3 is TGTGCCAGCAGCCATGGCCGGGACAGGGGTTCCCTAACTGGCGGGGAGCTGTTTTTT. The chain recombines TRBV3-1 (or the pseudogene TRBV3-2) with TRBJ2-2, with 10 bases identical to TRBD1. V dropped 3 bases and J dropped 7; count of bases not matched to a gene: 17. The germline V gene encodes CDR1 LGHDT and CDR2 YNNKEL (reference sequence). The CDR3 contains 19 residues.

The V gene is TRBV10-1, the J gene TRBJ1-5; D is possibly TRBD1 (5 bases). Trimming shortened V by 4 bases and J by 0 bases, and 22 bases separated the two germline ends. CDR3 length: 19 residues. The V gene's germline CDR1 is WNHNN and CDR2 SYGVQD (reference sequence). The CDR3 is CASSVSDTNVGYSNQPQHF. CDR3 nucleotide sequence: TGCGCCAGCAGTGTCTCGGACACCAACGTGGGGTATAGCAATCAGCCCCAGCATTTT.

This chain uses TRBV25-1 with TRBJ1-1; D not resolved. The CDR3 has 15 residues. V dropped 7 bases and J dropped 4 bases, with 19 bases sitting between them. Germline assignment: CDR1 MGHDK and CDR2 SYGVNS. CDR3 sequence: CASKIFVAGGTEAFF. CDR3 in DNA: TGTGCCAGCAAAATCTTTGTAGCGGGAGGCACTGAAGCTTTCTTT.

The rearrangement uses TRBV29-1 and TRBJ2-7; 8 nucleotides align to TRBD1. The CDR3 contains 19 residues. Germline V gene sequence: CDR1 SQVTM, CDR2 ANQGSEA. The V segment lost 0 bases and the J segment 2 bases; nucleotides outside the gene matches: 18. The CDR3 sequence: CSVEDVRDRNYRSAYEQYF. In DNA, the CDR3 is TGCAGCGTTGAAGATGTACGGGACAGGAATTATCGGAGCGCCTACGAGCAGTACTTC.

The chain uses TRBV7-2 and TRBJ1-2; tentatively, D is TRBD1 (5 bases). The CDR3 is made up of 14 amino acids. V lost 2 bases and J 1 base, leaving 8 bases between the germline ends. The germline CDR1 and CDR2 sequences are SGHTA and FQGNSA. The CDR3 DNA reads TGTGCCAGCAGCTTACGACAGTTTAACTATGGCTACACCTTC. This translates into CASSLRQFNYGYTF.

The V call is TRBV5-1, the J call TRBJ1-1; D gene unclear. The CDR3 contains 14 residues. Germline assignment: CDR1 SGHRS and CDR2 YFSETQ. The V and J ends lost 3 bases and 5 bases respectively, with 14 bases between them. Here the CDR3 reads CASSSQTGGTEAFF. The CDR3 DNA sequence: TGCGCCAGCAGCTCCCAGACGGGAGGTACTGAAGCTTTCTTT.

The chain is built from TRBV3-1 (or the pseudogene TRBV3-2) and TRBJ1-5, with TRBD1 as a possible D gene (6 bases). CDR3 length: 17 residues. CDR1 is LGHDT, CDR2 YNNKEL, per germline (reference sequence). Trimming shortened V by 2 bases and J by 5 bases, and 19 bases separated the two germline ends. The CDR3 region has the DNA TGTGCCAGCAGCCAAAGGGAGCAGGGGCGGCAGGATCAGCCCCAGCATTTT. Its protein is CASSQREQGRQDQPQHF.

The chain combines TRBV7-9 with TRBJ2-2; TRBD1 agrees at 7 bases. The CDR3 has 18 residues. V trimming: 6 bases; J trimming: 0 bases; junction bases outside the gene matches: 13. Germline CDR1 SEHNR, CDR2 FQNEAQ (reference sequence). CDR3 nucleotide sequence: TGTGCCAGCAGAAATACGGGACAGCTCCTCTCGAACACCGGGGAGCTGTTTTTT. The encoded protein is CASRNTGQLLSNTGELFF. The full variable domain, its missing parts supplied by reference TRBV7-9 and TRBJ2-2, is DTGVSQNPRHKITKRGQNVTFRCDPISEHNRLYWYRQTLGQGPEFLTYFQNEAQLEKSRLLSDRFSAERPKGSFSTLEIQRTEQGDSAMYLCASRNTGQLLSNTGELFFGEGSRLTVL.

The rearrangement joins TRBV5-4 to TRBJ1-1; D call uncertain. The CDR3 is 13 amino acids. The V end lost 4 bases, the J end lost 4 bases, and 11 bases lay between the germline ends. CDR1 is SGHNT, CDR2 YYREEE, per germline (reference sequence). The CDR3 region has the DNA TGTGCCAGCAGCCCCGTGGGTAGCACTGAAGCTTTCTTT. It is translated as CASSPVGSTEAFF.

This clone was seen only once. The chain carries TRBV19 and TRBJ2-3; D perhaps matches TRBD1 (6 bases). Germline V gene sequence: CDR1 LNHDA, CDR2 SQIVND (reference sequence). This CDR3 contains 17 residues. V gave up 0 bases and J gave up 0 bases, with 13 bases separating them. The CDR3 reads CASSIDLGTPSTDTQYF. CDR3 nucleotide sequence: TGTGCCAGTAGTATAGATCTCGGGACACCTAGCACAGATACGCAGTATTTT.